This T cell receptor (beta chain) derives from a study of technical replicates of blood from a few donors. Data came from immunoSEQ multiplex PCR; TCRdb stores just in-frame clones and leaves some out. The sample includes 95,000 to 100,000 clones, under 96% of them seen just once. In its sample, this clone was seen a few times. Sequenced input: T cells isolated from PBMCs. The sequence was collected from a human donor in good health.

In DNA, the CDR3 is TGTGCCAGCAGCTTAGGGTTACAGGGGACCGGGGAGCTGTTTTTT. It codes for CASSLGLQGTGELFF. The V and J genes are TRBV7-2 and TRBJ2-2; 7 positions match TRBD1. V dropped 1 base and J dropped 5; count of bases not matched to a gene: 4. The CDR3 is 15 residues long. Germline CDR1 and CDR2: SGHTA and FQGNSA.